Below, one T cell receptor (beta chain) is given with its context. Its antigen remains unknown. The table came from immunoSEQ multiplex PCR; TCRdb's copy has only in-frame clones and leaves some out. The sample shows about 27,000 clones, 85% of them seen only once. Germline V gene data show CDR1 as ENHRY and CDR2 as SYGVKD. With V trimmed by 5 bases and J by 3 bases, 8 bases remained unmatched. The CDR3 runs 15 residues. The data originate from a study of cytotoxic CD8 clonotypes in ibrutinib-treated CLL. Study-level background: For this cohort, patients were some eleven relapsed/refractory and some 15 treatment-naive, while 17 to 18 were IGHV unmutated.

Study results and caveats: Sampling times differed between sustained-remission and progressing patients.

Source: PBMCs, taken after 24 months of ibrutinib treatment. The chain links TRBV10-3 to TRBJ2-7, with TRBD1 matching 9 bases. This receptor was taken from a human donor with chronic lymphocytic leukemia. The CDR3 DNA follows: TGTGCCATCAGTTCGGGACAGGGCGGTATCTACGAGCAGTACTTC. Translating gives CAISSGQGGIYEQYF.